The next 5 T cell receptor beta chains were all read from a single sample in a study of regulatory T cells in long-lasting Graves disease. Time point noted: persistent/refractory GD, antithyroid drugs over 5 years with positive TRAb. The TCR library used RNA extracted from PBMCs. For TCR beta, libraries came from iRepertoire HTBI primers and Arm-PCR of CDR3 regions. TCRdb reprocessed the multiplex PCR reads via MiXCR and lists one record per CDR3 protein. The data contain under 450,000 distinct CDR3 sequences, 23% of them singletons. The sequences come from peripheral blood mononuclear cells (PBMCs), collected when the disease was refractory, from a patient treated with antithyroid drugs. The receptors come from a female donor with Graves disease.

The chain couples TRBV7-2 to TRBJ1-4, with D possibly TRBD1 on 6 matching bases. This CDR3 is 14 amino acids long. Trimming removed 2 bases at V and 4 bases at J, with 8 bases between. Germline V gene sequence: CDR1 SGHTA, CDR2 FQGNSA. CDR3 nucleotide sequence: TGTGCCAGCAGCTTAAACAGGGTTAATGAAAAACTGTTTTTT. Protein: CASSLNRVNEKLFF.

This chain joins TRBV5-1 and TRBJ2-7; D is perhaps TRBD1 or TRBD2 (5 bases each). Germline V gives CDR1 SGHRS, CDR2 YFSETQ. Trimming cost V 4 bases and J 3 bases, with 11 bases left between them. This CDR3 spans 13 amino acids. The CDR3 here is CASSPGTHYEQYF. In DNA, the CDR3 is TGCGCCAGCAGCCCCGGGACCCACTACGAGCAGTACTTC. The full variable domain, in which reference TRBV5-1 and TRBJ2-7 provide the parts outside the CDR3, is KAGVTQTPRYLIKTRGQQVTLSCSPISGHRSVSWYQQTPGQGLQFLFEYFSETQRNKGNFPGRFSGRQFSNSRSEMNVSTLELGDSALYLCASSPGTHYEQYFGPGTRLTVT.

The gene calls are TRBV5-1 and TRBJ2-1; 10 bases match TRBD1. This CDR3 is built from 15 residues. Germline V gives CDR1 SGHRS, CDR2 YFSETQ. After removal of 2 bases from V and 9 bases from J, the junction contained 8 bases not matched to a gene. The CDR3 DNA follows: TGCGCCAGCAGCTTCGGGGGGACAGGGGTAGGTGAGCAGTTCTTC. Protein product: CASSFGGTGVGEQFF.

This clonotype was recorded many times. The rearrangement uses TRBV5-1 and TRBJ2-2; tentatively, D is TRBD1 (6 bases). Germline-derived CDR1 and CDR2 are SGHRS and YFSETQ. The CDR3 loop spans 17 amino acids. V lost 4 bases and J 4 bases, leaving 20 bases between the germline ends. CDR3 sequence (DNA): TGCGCCAGCAGCCCGGCCATGAGAACAGGGCCCACCGGGGAGCTGTTTTTT. Its protein product is CASSPAMRTGPTGELFF.

The chain is built from TRBV29-1 and TRBJ1-2, with 7 bases lining up with TRBD1. CDR3 length: 13 amino acids. V was clipped by 7 bases and J by 1 base; unmatched bases: 6. Germline V gene lookup returns CDR1 SQVTM and CDR2 ANQGSEA. CDR3 DNA sequence: TGCAGCGCCGCGACAGGGCGTAACTATGGCTACACCTTC. As protein: CSAATGRNYGYTF.